A single sample gave rise to the 20 T cell receptor beta chains below, sequenced in a study of blood T cell repertoires in COVID-19. Assay used: immunoSEQ multiplex PCR; TCRdb lists only in-frame clones, some missing. Of 150,000 to 200,000 clones detected, about 86% appear once; the ten largest clones hold about 7.3%. Source material: peripheral blood. All receptors derive from a man aged 50 to 60 with active or convalescent COVID-19.

The chain uses TRBV9 and TRBJ2-5; 9 nucleotides align to TRBD2. CDR1 and CDR2 (germline): SGDLS, YYNGEE. V dropped 4 bases and J dropped 1; count of bases not matched to a gene: 2. This CDR3 is built from 14 residues. CDR3 amino acids: CASSSAGGQETQYF. The DNA for the CDR3 is TGTGCCAGCAGCTCAGCGGGAGGCCAAGAGACCCAGTACTTC.

The chain combines TRBV19 with TRBJ2-1, with 10 bases identical to TRBD1. CDR1 is LNHDA and CDR2 is SQIVND in the germline V gene (reference sequence). Trimming at V came to 4 bases and at J to 2 bases, leaving 11 bases not matched to a gene. This CDR3 region has 18 residues. CDR3 loop: CASSTDRGTTLPYNEQFF. The DNA of the CDR3 is TGTGCCAGTAGTACGGACAGGGGGACCACTCTACCCTACAATGAGCAGTTCTTC.

The V gene is TRBV10-3, the J gene TRBJ2-6; possible D gene TRBD1, 6 bases. V was shortened by 3 bases and J by 2 bases, with 11 bases between the two germline ends. Germline-derived CDR1 and CDR2 are ENHRY and SYGVKD. The CDR3 length is 16 residues. Here the CDR3 reads CAISDPQGTGANVLTF. CDR3 DNA: TGTGCCATCAGTGACCCCCAGGGGACTGGGGCCAACGTCCTGACTTTC.

This clone has just one count. This chain connects TRBV4-3 to TRBJ2-7, with 11 bases matching TRBD2. The ends lost 1 base at V and 3 bases at J; junction bases unmatched: 2. Per germline, CDR1 LGHNA and CDR2 YSLEER. The CDR3 extends over 15 amino acids. CDR3 residues: CASSQALAGVYEQYF. The DNA of the CDR3 is TGCGCCAGCAGCCAAGCACTAGCGGGAGTCTACGAGCAGTACTTC.

The rearrangement joins TRBV4-3 to TRBJ1-6; 10 nucleotides line up with TRBD1. The germline CDR1 and CDR2 sequences are LGHNA and YSLEER. The CDR3 sequence is 18 residues long. With V trimmed by 1 base and J by 6 bases, 9 bases remained unmatched. CDR3 sequence: CASSQATPGTGVNSPLHF. The DNA for the CDR3 is TGCGCCAGCAGCCAAGCAACTCCCGGGACAGGGGTTAATTCACCCCTCCACTTT.

This chain links TRBV6-5 with TRBJ2-7, with 9 bases aligning to TRBD1. The trim removed 8 bases at V and 3 bases at J, leaving 8 bases unmatched. The CDR3 has 14 residues. Germline V CDR1 and CDR2: MNHEY, SVGAGI. The CDR3 region is CASGTGTGIYEQYF. The DNA of the CDR3 is TGTGCCAGCGGCACCGGGACAGGGATCTACGAGCAGTACTTC.

The chain carries TRBV6-4 and TRBJ2-7; a weak D match, TRBD1 (6 bases). Germline V lookup: CDR1 MRHNA, CDR2 SNTAGT. Between the trimmed V and J ends, which lost 0 bases and 1 base, there was a span of 16 bases. CDR3 length equals 17 residues. The CDR3 protein is CASSDSRGFTGSYEQYF. The CDR3 DNA sequence: TGTGCCAGCAGTGACTCGAGGGGGTTTACTGGTTCCTACGAGCAGTACTTC.

V gene TRBV5-5 combines with J gene TRBJ2-2, with D maybe TRBD1 (6 bases). In germline, CDR1 is SGHKS, CDR2 YYEKEE (reference sequence). The CDR3 totals 14 residues. Trimming removed 5 bases from V and 6 bases from J, with 14 bases in between. Here the CDR3 DNA reads TGTGCCAGCAGAAGACCAGGGGTGGCCGGGGAGCTGTTTTTT. Translated, it gives CASRRPGVAGELFF.

The V call is TRBV12-3 or TRBV12-4, the J call TRBJ2-1; D gene unclear. CDR3 length: 13 amino acids. Trimming removed 5 bases from V and 8 bases from J, with 13 bases in between. In DNA form, the CDR3 reads TGTGCCAGCAGTGTAGTAGAACGGTATGAGCAGTTCTTC. This gives the protein CASSVVERYEQFF.

The CDR3 bases are TGTGCCAGCAGCCAAGATAGCGGAAGTCCGTGGAATGAGCAGTTCTTC. Translated, it gives CASSQDSGSPWNEQFF. This chain links TRBV3-1 (or the pseudogene TRBV3-2) with TRBJ2-1, with D perhaps matching TRBD2 (6 bases). This CDR3 region has 16 residues. V gave up 0 bases and J gave up 7 bases, with 16 bases separating them. Germline CDR1 is LGHDT and CDR2 is YNNKEL (reference sequence).

The chain combines TRBV7-2 with TRBJ1-2, with D hard to call. The CDR3 covers 14 residues. From germline, CDR1 is SGHTA and CDR2 FQGNSA. Trimming took off 5 bases at V and 3 bases at J, with 13 bases between the two ends. CDR3 region: CASSLKLDYYGYTF. The DNA for the CDR3 is TGTGCCAGCAGCCTTAAATTGGACTACTATGGCTACACCTTC.

The J gene is TRBJ2-7, the V gene TRBV4-3, with D perhaps matching TRBD2 (6 bases). This CDR3 has 14 residues. Germline V gene sequence: CDR1 LGHNA, CDR2 YSLEER. V was shortened by 1 base and J by 2 bases, with 9 bases between the two germline ends. The CDR3 loop reads CASSQGGEAYEQYF. CDR3 DNA: TGCGCCAGCAGCCAAGGGGGGGAAGCCTACGAGCAGTACTTC.

CDR3 nucleotides: TGTGCCAGCAGCGTAGAGGGGTCGGGACAGGGGGCATATGGCTACACCTTC. It codes for CASSVEGSGQGAYGYTF. V gene TRBV9 combines with J gene TRBJ1-2, with TRBD1 matching over 12 bases. V gave up 0 bases and J gave up 5 bases; unmatched junction bases: 8. The CDR3 spans 17 residues. Per germline, CDR1 SGDLS and CDR2 YYNGEE. The full variable domain, completed using reference TRBV9 and TRBJ1-2, is DSGVTQTPKHLITATGQRVTLRCSPRSGDLSVYWYQQSLDQGLQFLIQYYNGEERAKGNILERFSAQQFPDLHSELNLSSLELGDSALYFCASSVEGSGQGAYGYTFGSGTRLTVV.

The chain recombines TRBV9 with TRBJ2-1, with a possible D match to TRBD2 (5 bases). This CDR3 has 16 amino acids. Germline CDR1 is SGDLS and CDR2 is YYNGEE. Trimming pared 0 bases from V and 7 bases from J, leaving 17 bases between. CDR3 in DNA: TGTGCCAGCAGCGTAGGTGGGCTAGCTCACAAGAATGAGCAGTTCTTC. Translating it yields CASSVGGLAHKNEQFF. Full variable domain (outside the CDR3, taken from reference TRBV9 and TRBJ2-1): DSGVTQTPKHLITATGQRVTLRCSPRSGDLSVYWYQQSLDQGLQFLIQYYNGEERAKGNILERFSAQQFPDLHSELNLSSLELGDSALYFCASSVGGLAHKNEQFFGPGTRLTVL.

The gene calls are TRBV2 and TRBJ1-2; D not certain. The CDR3 has 13 amino acids. Deletions cut 2 bases from V and 3 bases from J, with 7 bases between. Germline V CDR1 and CDR2: SNHLY, FYNNEI. The CDR3 coding sequence is TGTGCCAGCAGTGAATCCCTTTACTATGGCTACACCTTC. This encodes CASSESLYYGYTF.

V and J are TRBV15 and TRBJ1-2; no definite D call. The V and J ends lost 0 bases and 8 bases respectively, with 13 bases between them. This CDR3 has 14 residues. The germline CDR1 and CDR2 sequences are LNHNV and YYDKDF (reference sequence). CDR3 bases: TGTGCCACCAGCAGAGAAGAGGGTCCTGGGGGCTACACCTTC. This gives the protein CATSREEGPGGYTF.

CDR3: CASAKGTGQETQYF. CDR3 in DNA: TGTGCCAGCGCTAAAGGGACAGGGCAAGAGACCCAGTACTTC. The rearrangement uses TRBV7-3 and TRBJ2-5; 9 nucleotides match TRBD1. This CDR3 is 14 amino acids long. Trimming removed 8 bases from V and 2 bases from J; junction bases left unmatched: 6. Germline CDR1 and CDR2: SGHTA and FQGTGA.

The J gene is TRBJ2-3, the V gene TRBV6-4; 7 positions agree with TRBD2. From germline, CDR1 is MRHNA and CDR2 SNTAGT. The V segment lost 2 bases and the J segment 2 bases; nucleotides outside the gene matches: 1. The CDR3 extends over 14 amino acids. In DNA form, the CDR3 reads TGTGCCAGCAGTGACGGGGGGGACACAGATACGCAGTATTTT. Translated: CASSDGGDTDTQYF.

This clone has only a few counts. The chain employs TRBV5-1 and TRBJ1-2; D is ambiguous. In germline, CDR1 is SGHRS, CDR2 YFSETQ. This CDR3 has 14 amino acids. Trimming cost V 0 bases and J 2 bases, with 8 bases left between them. The CDR3 here is CASSLGGLNYGYTF. CDR3 bases: TGCGCCAGCAGCTTGGGAGGGTTAAACTATGGCTACACCTTC. The full variable domain, in which reference TRBV5-1 and TRBJ1-2 provide the parts outside the CDR3, is KAGVTQTPRYLIKTRGQQVTLSCSPISGHRSVSWYQQTPGQGLQFLFEYFSETQRNKGNFPGRFSGRQFSNSRSEMNVSTLELGDSALYLCASSLGGLNYGYTFGSGTRLTVV.

This chain uses TRBV6-5 with TRBJ2-2, with TRBD1 as a possible D gene (6 bases). The V end lost 6 bases, the J end lost 9 bases, and 17 bases lay between the germline ends. This CDR3 is 14 amino acids long. Germline lookup yields CDR1 MNHEY and CDR2 SVGAGI. This CDR3 reads CASSPTAQGRELFF. CDR3 DNA sequence: TGTGCCAGCAGCCCCACAGCCCAGGGGAGGGAGCTGTTTTTT.